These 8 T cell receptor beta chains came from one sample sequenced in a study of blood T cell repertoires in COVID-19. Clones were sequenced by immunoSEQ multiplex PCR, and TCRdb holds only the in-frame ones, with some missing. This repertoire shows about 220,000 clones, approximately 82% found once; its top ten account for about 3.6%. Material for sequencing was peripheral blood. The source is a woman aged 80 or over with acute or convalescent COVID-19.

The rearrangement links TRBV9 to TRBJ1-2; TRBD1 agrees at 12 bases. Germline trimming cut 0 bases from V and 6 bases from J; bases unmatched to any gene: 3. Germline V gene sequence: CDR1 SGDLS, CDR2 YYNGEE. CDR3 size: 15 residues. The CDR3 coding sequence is TGTGCCAGCAGCGTAGCGGGGACAGGGGGCGATGGCTACACCTTC. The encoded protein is CASSVAGTGGDGYTF. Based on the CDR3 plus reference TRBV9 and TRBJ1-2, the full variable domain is DSGVTQTPKHLITATGQRVTLRCSPRSGDLSVYWYQQSLDQGLQFLIQYYNGEERAKGNILERFSAQQFPDLHSELNLSSLELGDSALYFCASSVAGTGGDGYTFGSGTRLTVV.

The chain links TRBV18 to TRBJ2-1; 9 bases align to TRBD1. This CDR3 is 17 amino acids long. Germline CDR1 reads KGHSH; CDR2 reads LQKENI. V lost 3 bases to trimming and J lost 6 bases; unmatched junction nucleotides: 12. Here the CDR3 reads CASSPYRGRVPLNEQFF. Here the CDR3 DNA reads TGTGCCAGCTCACCCTACAGGGGGCGAGTTCCTCTCAATGAGCAGTTCTTC.

Here the CDR3 DNA reads TGTGCCAGTAGTTCTAGCGGGGGGTACTACGAGCAGTACTTC. Residues: CASSSSGGYYEQYF. This rearrangement joins TRBV19 to TRBJ2-7; 11 nucleotides align to TRBD2. V was pared by 5 bases and J by 3 bases, with 3 bases of the junction left unmatched. In germline, CDR1 is LNHDA, CDR2 SQIVND (reference sequence). The CDR3 contains 14 residues. Variable domain in full (rest from reference TRBV19 and TRBJ2-7): DGGITQSPKYLFRKEGQNVTLSCEQNLNHDAMYWYRQDPGQGLRLIYYSQIVNDFQKGDIAEGYSVSREKKESFPLTVTSAQKNPTAFYLCASSSSGGYYEQYFGPGTRLTVT.

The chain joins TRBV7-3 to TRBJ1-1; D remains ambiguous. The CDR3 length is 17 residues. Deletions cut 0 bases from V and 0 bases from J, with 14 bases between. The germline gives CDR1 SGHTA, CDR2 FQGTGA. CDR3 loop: CASSLTYSKLMNTEAFF. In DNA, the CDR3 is TGTGCCAGCAGCTTAACTTACAGTAAGCTCATGAACACTGAAGCTTTCTTT.

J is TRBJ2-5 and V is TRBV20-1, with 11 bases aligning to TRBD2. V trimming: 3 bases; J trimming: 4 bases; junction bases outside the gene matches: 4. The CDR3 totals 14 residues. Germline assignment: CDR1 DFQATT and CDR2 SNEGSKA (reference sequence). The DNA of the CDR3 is TGCAGTGCTAGTAGCGGGGGGGGCGGAGAGACCCAGTACTTC. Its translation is CSASSGGGGETQYF.

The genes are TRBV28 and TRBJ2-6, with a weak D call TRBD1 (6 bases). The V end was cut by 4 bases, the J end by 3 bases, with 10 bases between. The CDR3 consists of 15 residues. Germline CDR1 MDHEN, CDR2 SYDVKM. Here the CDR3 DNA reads TGTGCCAGCAGTTGGCAGGGGAATGGGGCCAACGTCCTGACTTTC. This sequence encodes CASSWQGNGANVLTF.

CDR3 sequence (DNA): TGTGCCATCACCGGGACAGGGTTAACTGAAGCTTTCTTT. As protein: CAITGTGLTEAFF. This chain links TRBV10-3 with TRBJ1-1; 9 bases are a match to TRBD1. Unmatched junction bases numbered 5, after V lost 7 bases and J lost 5 bases. CDR3 length: 13 amino acids. CDR1 is ENHRY, CDR2 SYGVKD, per germline.

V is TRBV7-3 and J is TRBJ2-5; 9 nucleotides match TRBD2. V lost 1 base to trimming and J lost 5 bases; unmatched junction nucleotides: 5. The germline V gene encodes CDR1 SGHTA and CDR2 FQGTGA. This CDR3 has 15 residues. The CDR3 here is CASSLSGGAGETQYF. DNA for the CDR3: TGTGCCAGCAGCTTAAGCGGGGGGGCCGGTGAGACCCAGTACTTC. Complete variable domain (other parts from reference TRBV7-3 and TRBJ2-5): GAGVSQTPSNKVTEKGKYVELRCDPISGHTALYWYRQSLGQGPEFLIYFQGTGAADDSGLPNDRFFAVRPEGSVSTLKIQRTERGDSAVYLCASSLSGGAGETQYFGPGTRLLVL.